The present TCR beta chain was sequenced within a study of cytomegalovirus exposure and HLA in healthy donors. Only in-frame clones appear in the TCRdb table, and some are missing; sequencing was by immunoSEQ multiplex PCR. The sample carries under 130,000 clones, 85% to 90% recorded once. The CDR3 length is 16 residues. In germline, CDR1 is MGHRA, CDR2 YSYEKL. V dropped 1 base and J dropped 2; count of bases not matched to a gene: 5. Only one count was recorded for this clone. What it recognizes is unknown. Study-level points and caveats: The tendency of first-cohort TCR clusters to co-occur in the roughly 120 validation repertoires was the finding of a later analysis.

This sequence was found in a woman younger than 35 in good health and CMV-seropositive. Sequenced material: PBMCs. The chain couples TRBV4-1 to TRBJ2-4, with 7 bases fitting TRBD2. The chain's CDR3 is CASSQVGRGTKNIQYF. For the CDR3, the DNA is TGCGCCAGCAGCCAAGTTGGGCGGGGGACCAAAAACATTCAGTACTTC.